The 29 T cell receptor beta chains in this list originate from one sample, sequenced in a study of T cell responses to AZD1222 COVID-19 vaccine. Libraries were prepared by immunoSEQ multiplex PCR; TCRdb keeps only in-frame clonotypes and omits some of them. Among around 220,000 clones listed, 94% were seen once. This material consisted of peripheral blood, taken 28 days after the second dose of the MenACWY control vaccine. These receptors came from an adult who received the MenACWY meningococcal vaccine as a control.

The chain uses TRBV13 and TRBJ2-7; no firm D call. Germline CDR1 and CDR2: PRHDT and FYEKMQ (reference sequence). The CDR3 runs to 13 residues. V gave up 6 bases and J gave up 3 bases, with 12 bases separating them. The CDR3 reads CASSHKSDYEQYF. The CDR3 region has the DNA TGTGCCAGCAGTCACAAGTCGGACTACGAGCAGTACTTC. The full variable domain, with the rest looked up from reference TRBV13 and TRBJ2-7, is AAGVIQSPRHLIKEKRETATLKCYPIPRHDTVYWYQQGPGQDPQFLISFYEKMQSDKGSIPDRFSAQQFSDYHSELNMSSLELGDSALYFCASSHKSDYEQYFGPGTRLTVT.

J is TRBJ2-7 and V is TRBV18, with TRBD1 identical over 7 bases. The junction had 5 bases not matched to a gene; V was cut back by 3 bases and J by 6 bases. This CDR3 contains 13 residues. Germline V gene data show CDR1 as KGHSH and CDR2 as LQKENI. The CDR3 spells CASSPDRVGEQYF. The CDR3 DNA reads TGTGCCAGCTCACCTGACAGGGTGGGCGAGCAGTACTTC.

CDR3 DNA sequence: TGCGCCAGCAGTGAGCTGGGACAGCCAGATCAGCCCCAGCATTTT. This translates into CASSELGQPDQPQHF. This chain uses TRBV10-1 with TRBJ1-5, with TRBD1 identical over 7 bases. The CDR3 covers 15 residues. CDR1 is WNHNN and CDR2 is SYGVQD in the germline V gene (reference sequence). J lost 5 bases, V lost 2 bases, and 6 bases had no gene match.

The V call is TRBV9, the J call TRBJ1-2, with TRBD1 matching over 7 bases. The CDR3 has 15 amino acids. The germline CDR1 and CDR2 sequences are SGDLS and YYNGEE. The V and J ends lost 0 bases and 8 bases, in that order; junction bases with no gene match: 10. CDR3 sequence (DNA): TGTGCCAGCAGCGTAGAGGGGACAGCTCCTTACGGCTACACCTTC. Protein product: CASSVEGTAPYGYTF.

The chain is built from TRBV10-3 and TRBJ2-7; 12 bases agree with TRBD2. CDR1 and CDR2 (germline): ENHRY, SYGVKD. The V gene end was trimmed by 10 bases and the J gene end by 5 bases; junction bases not matched to a gene: 6. The CDR3 sequence is 13 residues long. DNA of the CDR3: TGTGCCACCCTAGCGGGAGGGCCTAACGAGCAGTACTTC. Its protein is CATLAGGPNEQYF.

The chain carries TRBV13 and TRBJ1-6; perhaps TRBD1 as D (6 bases). There are 17 residues in the CDR3. Trimming pared 1 base from V and 0 bases from J, leaving 10 bases between. Germline V gene sequence: CDR1 PRHDT, CDR2 FYEKMQ (reference sequence). In DNA form, the CDR3 reads TGTGCCAGCAGCTTAGCGGGGGCGAGCTCCTATAATTCACCCCTCCACTTT. Residues: CASSLAGASSYNSPLHF.

J is TRBJ2-7 and V is TRBV4-2; TRBD1 aligns across 8 bases. This CDR3 contains 16 residues. J gave up 0 bases and V 3 bases, and 7 bases lay outside the gene matches. From germline, CDR1 is LGHNA and CDR2 YNFKEQ. CDR3 protein: CASSQAGTGYSYEQYF. CDR3 nucleotides: TGTGCCAGCAGCCAGGCCGGGACAGGTTACTCCTACGAGCAGTACTTC.

The rearrangement joins TRBV4-2 to TRBJ2-2, with 11 bases fitting TRBD2. This CDR3 contains 16 residues. The germline gives CDR1 LGHNA, CDR2 YNFKEQ. The V segment lost 4 bases and the J segment 5 bases; nucleotides outside the gene matches: 6. CDR3 region: CASSPTTSGGTGELFF. The CDR3 DNA reads as TGTGCCAGCAGCCCGACTACTAGCGGGGGAACCGGGGAGCTGTTTTTT.

The gene calls are TRBV2 and TRBJ2-7, with a weak D call TRBD1 (5 bases). Trimming pared 0 bases from V and 2 bases from J, leaving 20 bases between. CDR1 and CDR2 from the germline V gene are SNHLY and FYNNEI. This CDR3 has 18 amino acids. DNA of the CDR3: TGTGCCAGCAGTGAAGCATTAGGGGCAAGACTTAAAACCTACGAGCAGTACTTC. This gives the protein CASSEALGARLKTYEQYF.

The V and J genes are TRBV6-2 or TRBV6-3 and TRBJ2-7; 11 bases agree with TRBD1. Per the germline V gene, CDR1 is MNHEY and CDR2 is SVGEGT. The trim removed 4 bases at V and 2 bases at J, leaving 7 bases unmatched. The CDR3 runs to 16 residues. The CDR3 sequence is CASSSYLGQGAYEQYF. The CDR3 bases are TGTGCCAGCAGTTCCTATCTGGGACAGGGGGCCTACGAGCAGTACTTC.

The chain carries TRBV5-4 and TRBJ2-7; D unresolved. Germline CDR1 reads SGHNT; CDR2 reads YYREEE (reference sequence). The CDR3 covers 11 residues. Trimming pared 3 bases from V and 2 bases from J, leaving 3 bases between. The CDR3 spells CASSSPYEQYF. CDR3 DNA: TGTGCCAGCAGCTCCCCCTACGAGCAGTACTTC.

The V and J genes are TRBV13 and TRBJ2-1, with 8 bases matching TRBD2. The V gene's germline CDR1 is PRHDT and CDR2 FYEKMQ (reference sequence). V lost 4 bases, J lost 0 bases, and 5 bases stayed unmatched. The CDR3 runs to 16 residues. In nucleotides, the CDR3 is TGTGCCAGCAGCTCTATACTAGCGGACTCCTACAATGAGCAGTTCTTC. Translating gives CASSSILADSYNEQFF. Variable domain in full (rest from reference TRBV13 and TRBJ2-1): AAGVIQSPRHLIKEKRETATLKCYPIPRHDTVYWYQQGPGQDPQFLISFYEKMQSDKGSIPDRFSAQQFSDYHSELNMSSLELGDSALYFCASSSILADSYNEQFFGPGTRLTVL.

The genes are TRBV2 and TRBJ2-1, with 7 bases fitting TRBD2. From germline, CDR1 is SNHLY and CDR2 FYNNEI. After removal of 8 bases from V and 2 bases from J, the junction contained 9 bases not matched to a gene. The CDR3 loop spans 15 amino acids. As DNA, the CDR3 is TGTGCCAGCCGAGTGACGAGCGGGGCCTACAATGAGCAGTTCTTC. Its protein is CASRVTSGAYNEQFF.

The V and J genes are TRBV19 and TRBJ2-1; D is possibly TRBD1 (6 bases). The CDR3 spans 14 residues. The V end was cut by 6 bases, the J end by 1 base, with 10 bases between. The germline V gene has CDR1 LNHDA and CDR2 SQIVND (reference sequence). The CDR3 spells CASSYRASYNEQFF. The CDR3 DNA is TGTGCCAGTAGCTACAGGGCGTCCTACAATGAGCAGTTCTTC.

V and J are TRBV24-1 and TRBJ2-1; D not resolved. The ends were cut back, 7 bases at V and 3 bases at J, with 12 bases in the middle. Germline V gene sequence: CDR1 KGHDR, CDR2 SFDVKD. The CDR3 has 14 amino acids. CDR3 sequence (DNA): TGTGCCACCAGGTCAAGCCACGGCTACAATGAGCAGTTCTTC. Encoded protein: CATRSSHGYNEQFF.

This sequence joins TRBV6-2 or TRBV6-3 and TRBJ2-5; 8 bases match TRBD1. The J segment lost 3 bases and the V segment lost 5 bases, leaving 17 bases of the junction unmatched. CDR1 is MNHEY, CDR2 SVGEGT, per germline. This CDR3 is 18 amino acids long. In nucleotides, the CDR3 is TGTGCCAGCAGTAGCGGAATCGCAGGGGGCGAGAAGGAAGAGACCCAGTACTTC. Its protein product is CASSSGIAGGEKEETQYF.

The genes are TRBV15 and TRBJ2-7, with D unclear. CDR1 and CDR2 from the germline V gene are LNHNV and YYDKDF (reference sequence). Trimming pared 0 bases from V and 0 bases from J, leaving 12 bases between. The CDR3 spans 16 residues. For the CDR3, the DNA is TGTGCCACCAGCAGAGATCTGGGCGGAAGCTCCTACGAGCAGTACTTC. This codes for CATSRDLGGSSYEQYF. Full variable domain (rest looked up from reference TRBV15 and TRBJ2-7): DAMVIQNPRYQVTQFGKPVTLSCSQTLNHNVMYWYQQKSSQAPKLLFHYYDKDFNNEADTPDNFQSRRPNTSFCFLDIRSPGLGDTAMYLCATSRDLGGSSYEQYFGPGTRLTVT.

V usage is TRBV6-5 and J usage is TRBJ2-3; 7 bases fit TRBD1. The CDR3 extends over 12 amino acids. Germline V gene sequence: CDR1 MNHEY, CDR2 SVGAGI. With V trimmed by 9 bases and J by 2 bases, 2 bases remained unmatched. The CDR3 loop reads CASQGVTDTQYF. CDR3 coding DNA: TGTGCCAGTCAGGGGGTCACAGATACGCAGTATTTT.

This clone has a single count. Other nucleotide sequences in the sample specify the same CDR3. The chain uses TRBV10-3 and TRBJ1-5, with D tentatively TRBD1 (5 bases). Germline V gives CDR1 ENHRY, CDR2 SYGVKD. With 2 bases removed from V and 0 bases from J, the gap between germline ends came to 8 bases. This CDR3 is 15 amino acids long. CDR3 residues: CAISETGDSNQPQHF. The CDR3 coding sequence is TGTGCCATCAGTGAGACAGGAGATAGCAATCAGCCCCAGCATTTT.

The chain combines TRBV5-1 with TRBJ1-1; no clear D gene. The CDR3 extends over 14 amino acids. Germline-derived CDR1 and CDR2 are SGHRS and YFSETQ. Trimming stripped 2 bases from V and 0 bases from J, with 8 bases between. Written as DNA, the CDR3 is TGCGCCAGCAGCTTCAACAGCATGAACACTGAAGCTTTCTTT. Encoded protein: CASSFNSMNTEAFF. Together with reference TRBV5-1 and TRBJ1-1, the CDR3 gives the full variable domain: KAGVTQTPRYLIKTRGQQVTLSCSPISGHRSVSWYQQTPGQGLQFLFEYFSETQRNKGNFPGRFSGRQFSNSRSEMNVSTLELGDSALYLCASSFNSMNTEAFFGQGTRLTVV.

This clone was observed a handful of times. V is TRBV5-4 and J is TRBJ1-2, with D unresolved. Germline V CDR1 and CDR2: SGHNT, YYREEE (reference sequence). V was clipped by 0 bases and J by 5 bases, with 11 bases between them. The CDR3 has 14 amino acids. CDR3 sequence (DNA): TGTGCCAGCAGCTTGGTAGGAATTGGGTATGGCTACACCTTC. As protein: CASSLVGIGYGYTF.

The chain links TRBV6-1 to TRBJ1-5; tentative D call: TRBD1 (6 bases). This CDR3 has 14 residues. The V end was cut by 3 bases, the J end by 3 bases, with 9 bases between. Germline V gives CDR1 MNHNS, CDR2 SASEGT. CDR3 protein: CASSDSGVNQPQHF. CDR3 DNA: TGTGCCAGCAGTGATTCAGGGGTCAATCAGCCCCAGCATTTT.

The rearrangement links TRBV3-1 (or the pseudogene TRBV3-2) to TRBJ1-5; TRBD1 is a possible D gene (6 bases). Germline CDR1 reads LGHDT; CDR2 reads YNNKEL (reference sequence). Trimming removed 2 bases at V and 3 bases at J, with 8 bases between. This CDR3 is built from 14 residues. CDR3 sequence reads: CASSQRGANQPQHF. The CDR3 bases are TGTGCCAGCAGCCAACGGGGGGCCAATCAGCCCCAGCATTTT.

Concerning this clone: Additional DNA sequences in this sample encode the identical CDR3. The chain uses TRBV9 and TRBJ2-5, with 10 bases fitting TRBD2. The CDR3 has 15 amino acids. The J segment lost 4 bases and the V segment lost 0 bases, leaving 3 bases of the junction unmatched. The germline gives CDR1 SGDLS, CDR2 YYNGEE. The CDR3 nucleotides read TGTGCCAGCAGCGTAGGGCTAGCGGGAGTAGAGACCCAGTACTTC. Amino acid sequence: CASSVGLAGVETQYF.

The J gene is TRBJ2-5, the V gene TRBV6-2 or TRBV6-3; TRBD2 might be the D (6 bases). V lost 0 bases and J 9 bases, leaving 14 bases between the germline ends. This CDR3 is 14 amino acids long. Germline V gene data show CDR1 as MNHEY and CDR2 as SVGEGT. The CDR3 spells CASSYSTGGRAQYF. As DNA, the CDR3 is TGTGCCAGCAGTTACTCGACCGGGGGACGGGCCCAGTACTTC.

The genes are TRBV29-1 and TRBJ1-1; TRBD1 might be the D (5 bases). V was pared by 3 bases and J by 7 bases, with 12 bases between. Germline lookup yields CDR1 SQVTM and CDR2 ANQGSEA. This CDR3 is 12 amino acids long. The CDR3 DNA is TGCAGCGTTGACTCGGGGGGAAGTGAAGCTTTCTTT. It is translated as CSVDSGGSEAFF. Using reference TRBV29-1 and TRBJ1-1 for the parts outside the CDR3, the full variable domain is SAVISQKPSRDICQRGTSLTIQCQVDSQVTMMFWYRQQPGQSLTLIATANQGSEATYESGFVIDKFPISRPNLTFSTLTVSNMSPEDSSIYLCSVDSGGSEAFFGQGTRLTVV.

The sample holds a few counts of this clone. The chain recombines TRBV4-3 with TRBJ1-2, with D tentatively TRBD1 (6 bases). This CDR3 comprises 15 residues. V lost 2 bases to trimming and J lost 2 bases, with 12 bases between them. Germline V gene data show CDR1 as LGHNA and CDR2 as YSLEER. The CDR3 DNA sequence: TGCGCCAGCAGCCAAACGAGGGGGGGAAACTATGGCTACACCTTC. This codes for CASSQTRGGNYGYTF.

The chain links TRBV28 to TRBJ2-5; D is perhaps TRBD1 or TRBD2 (6 bases each). Deletions cut 3 bases from V and 7 bases from J, with 15 bases between. The CDR3 runs 14 residues. Germline lookup yields CDR1 MDHEN and CDR2 SYDVKM. For the CDR3, the DNA is TGTGCCAGCAGTTTTTCCGGGGGCTCGGGGACCCAGTACTTC. Translation: CASSFSGGSGTQYF.

The V and J genes are TRBV20-1 and TRBJ2-5; TRBD2 is a possible D gene (5 bases). CDR3 length: 12 residues. Germline values: CDR1 DFQATT, CDR2 SNEGSKA (reference sequence). Trimming left V 3 bases short and J 4 bases short, with 9 bases between. The CDR3 nucleotides read TGCAGTGCTAGTTTAGCGTCAGAGACCCAGTACTTC. It codes for CSASLASETQYF.